The next 20 T cell receptor beta chains were all read from a single sample in a study of blood T cell repertoires in COVID-19 (TCRdb year 2020). The library was generated by the immunoSEQ multiplex PCR assay. Entries here come from immuneACCESS through TCRdb and include only in-frame sequences with V and J called. Some clones fail to appear in such tables; in the studies checked, an unresolved V gene covers under half of the shortfall, and the cause of the remainder is unknown. The sample table shows some 300,000 clones, and roughly 90% are seen once. The ten largest clones represent about 2.5% of the sample. Material for sequencing was peripheral blood. Receptor source: a man younger than 35 with active or convalescent COVID-19.

The chain is built from TRBV7-7 and TRBJ2-3; a weak D match, TRBD1 (6 bases). The germline gives CDR1 SSHAT, CDR2 FNYEAQ (reference sequence). The CDR3 consists of 15 residues. Trimming removed 0 bases at V and 2 bases at J, with 9 bases between. The chain's CDR3 is CASSLAGALTDTQYF. For the CDR3, the DNA is TGTGCCAGCAGCTTAGCGGGGGCCCTCACAGATACGCAGTATTTT.

The gene calls are TRBV2 and TRBJ2-5, with a tentative D call TRBD1 (6 bases). V was shortened by 0 bases and J by 4 bases, with 15 bases between the two germline ends. This CDR3 contains 16 residues. Germline-derived CDR1 and CDR2 are SNHLY and FYNNEI. The CDR3 DNA is TGTGCCAGCAGTGAAGCTTTTGGGGGCCGGGTAGAGACCCAGTACTTC. It encodes CASSEAFGGRVETQYF.

This rearrangement joins TRBV7-6 to TRBJ1-5, with D perhaps matching TRBD1 (5 bases). CDR3 length equals 14 residues. V dropped 5 bases and J dropped 5 bases, with 13 bases sitting between them. Germline lookup yields CDR1 SGHVS and CDR2 FNYEAQ. CDR3 loop: CASSLWGRDQPQHF. The CDR3 nucleotides read TGTGCCAGCAGCCTCTGGGGCAGAGATCAGCCCCAGCATTTT.

V gene TRBV5-4 combines with J gene TRBJ2-1; 7 bases map to TRBD2. The CDR3 extends over 15 amino acids. Trimming cost V 4 bases and J 1 base; bases outside gene matches: 5. Germline V gene lookup returns CDR1 SGHNT and CDR2 YYREEE (reference sequence). CDR3 in amino acids: CASSRPGGSYNEQFF. CDR3 DNA sequence: TGTGCCAGCAGCCGCCCCGGGGGGTCCTACAATGAGCAGTTCTTC.

V usage is TRBV4-1 and J usage is TRBJ1-1; D unresolved. Per the germline V gene, CDR1 is MGHRA and CDR2 is YSYEKL. The CDR3 spans 14 residues. The V end was cut by 4 bases, the J end by 0 bases, with 9 bases between. CDR3 sequence: CASSLGLMNTEAFF. In nucleotides, the CDR3 is TGCGCCAGCAGCCTAGGACTGATGAACACTGAAGCTTTCTTT.

The rearrangement uses TRBV18 and TRBJ2-5; 10 bases line up with TRBD1. The ends lost 3 bases at V and 5 bases at J; junction bases unmatched: 12. This CDR3 spans 17 amino acids. The germline gives CDR1 KGHSH, CDR2 LQKENI. CDR3: CASSPAVLTGGKETQYF. The CDR3 region has the DNA TGTGCCAGCTCACCGGCGGTCCTGACAGGGGGCAAGGAGACCCAGTACTTC.

The gene calls are TRBV5-6 and TRBJ2-5; 11 nucleotides match TRBD1. With V trimmed by 5 bases and J by 4 bases, 13 bases remained unmatched. This CDR3 contains 17 residues. Germline V gene sequence: CDR1 SGHDT, CDR2 YYEEEE. The CDR3 nucleotides are TGTGCCAGCAGGCTCCGAGGGACAGGGGGTTTCGGAGAGACCCAGTACTTC. Translating it yields CASRLRGTGGFGETQYF.

This rearrangement joins TRBV7-9 to TRBJ2-5, with 11 bases lining up with TRBD2. The germline V gene encodes CDR1 SEHNR and CDR2 FQNEAQ (reference sequence). V was clipped by 5 bases and J by 5 bases; unmatched bases: 7. The CDR3 is 15 amino acids. The chain's CDR3 is CASSHTSGGAETQYF. The CDR3 DNA follows: TGTGCCAGCAGCCACACTAGCGGGGGTGCGGAGACCCAGTACTTC.

V is TRBV10-1 and J is TRBJ2-5; 13 bases map to TRBD2. V lost 6 bases to trimming and J lost 0 bases; unmatched junction nucleotides: 7. CDR1 is WNHNN, CDR2 SYGVQD, per germline (reference sequence). The CDR3 has 17 residues. The CDR3 bases are TGCGCCAGCAGCGCCTTAGGACTAGCGGGAGACCAAGAGACCCAGTACTTC. Its translation: CASSALGLAGDQETQYF.

J is TRBJ2-7 and V is TRBV6-6, with TRBD1 matching over 10 bases. CDR3 length: 13 amino acids. The ends lost 6 bases at V and 3 bases at J; junction bases unmatched: 2. Germline CDR1 reads MNHNY; CDR2 reads SVGAGI (reference sequence). In DNA form, the CDR3 reads TGTGCCAGCAGAGGGACAGGGGACTACGAGCAGTACTTC. It yields the protein CASRGTGDYEQYF.

The chain carries TRBV5-1 and TRBJ2-3, with 9 bases aligning to TRBD2. Germline assignment: CDR1 SGHRS and CDR2 YFSETQ. J was trimmed by 1 base and V by 2 bases; bases with no gene match: 8. This CDR3 comprises 17 residues. The DNA of the CDR3 is TGCGCCAGCAGCTTCAGGGCGGGGGGGACTGGCACAGATACGCAGTATTTT. As protein: CASSFRAGGTGTDTQYF.

V is TRBV4-1 and J is TRBJ1-2; D call uncertain. Germline V gives CDR1 MGHRA, CDR2 YSYEKL. V was trimmed by 1 base and J by 2 bases, leaving 11 bases between them. The CDR3 extends over 15 amino acids. Here the CDR3 DNA reads TGCGCCAGCAGCCAAGGTGAAGCGAACAACTATGGCTACACCTTC. Translating it yields CASSQGEANNYGYTF.

This sequence joins TRBV7-3 and TRBJ2-1, with 10 bases lining up with TRBD2. The CDR3 runs 17 residues. Germline assignment: CDR1 SGHTA and CDR2 FQGTGA. J was trimmed by 12 bases and V by 0 bases; bases with no gene match: 14. CDR3 sequence reads: CASSLTSGLAGVDGQFF. DNA for the CDR3: TGTGCCAGCAGCTTAACATCTGGCCTAGCGGGAGTTGATGGGCAGTTCTTC.

V gene TRBV5-8 combines with J gene TRBJ1-4; no reliable D call. Trimming left V 4 bases short and J 2 bases short, with 6 bases between. The CDR3 has 13 residues. In germline, CDR1 is SGHTS, CDR2 YDEGEE. CDR3 DNA sequence: TGTGCCAGCAGCCGGAGGACTAATGAAAAACTGTTTTTT. It codes for CASSRRTNEKLFF.

The chain joins TRBV5-6 to TRBJ1-2; the D is unclear. Germline V gives CDR1 SGHDT, CDR2 YYEEEE. V was trimmed by 3 bases and J by 6 bases, leaving 9 bases between them. CDR3 length: 12 amino acids. The CDR3 sequence is CASSSAGNGYTF. In DNA, the CDR3 is TGTGCCAGCAGCTCGGCCGGGAATGGCTACACCTTC.

V usage is TRBV7-2 and J usage is TRBJ1-5, with 11 bases identical to TRBD1. The CDR3 runs 15 residues. Germline CDR1 is SGHTA and CDR2 is FQGNSA. The ends lost 4 bases at V and 7 bases at J; junction bases unmatched: 6. The CDR3: CASSSSGTGGQPQHF. CDR3 bases: TGTGCCAGCAGCTCATCTGGGACAGGGGGGCAGCCCCAGCATTTT.

This clone was seen a single time. This chain uses TRBV12-1 with TRBJ1-5; the table's TRBD1 call for D was not verified on the DNA. TRBV12-1 is a known pseudogene. The CDR3 length is 18 residues. CDR3 protein: CASSGPRDRNYSNQPQHF. The CDR3 DNA reads TGTGCCAGCAGCGGGCCCCGGGACAGGAACTATAGCAATCAGCCCCAGCATTTT.

The chain combines TRBV3-1 (or the pseudogene TRBV3-2) with TRBJ2-7; D remains ambiguous. The CDR3 spans 11 residues. CDR1 is LGHDT and CDR2 is YNNKEL in the germline V gene (reference sequence). Trimming left V 10 bases short and J 3 bases short, with 10 bases between. DNA for the CDR3: TGTGCCACCTCATTTAGCTACGAGCAGTACTTC. Translation: CATSFSYEQYF.

The chain is built from TRBV29-1 and TRBJ2-1; the match to TRBD2 covers 9 bases. V lost 5 bases and J lost 1; bases outside the gene matches: 3. Germline CDR1 SQVTM, CDR2 ANQGSEA. The CDR3 has 14 amino acids. The CDR3 sequence: CSVNLAGSYNEQFF. The CDR3 DNA sequence: TGCAGCGTTAACCTAGCGGGATCCTACAATGAGCAGTTCTTC.

The chain links TRBV28 to TRBJ1-2, with D unclear. The CDR3 is 14 residues long. The ends were cut back, 6 bases at V and 4 bases at J, with 15 bases in the middle. In germline, CDR1 is MDHEN, CDR2 SYDVKM. CDR3 sequence reads: CASRSIGTAYGYTF. The CDR3 DNA reads TGTGCCAGCAGATCGATAGGCACAGCCTATGGCTACACCTTC.